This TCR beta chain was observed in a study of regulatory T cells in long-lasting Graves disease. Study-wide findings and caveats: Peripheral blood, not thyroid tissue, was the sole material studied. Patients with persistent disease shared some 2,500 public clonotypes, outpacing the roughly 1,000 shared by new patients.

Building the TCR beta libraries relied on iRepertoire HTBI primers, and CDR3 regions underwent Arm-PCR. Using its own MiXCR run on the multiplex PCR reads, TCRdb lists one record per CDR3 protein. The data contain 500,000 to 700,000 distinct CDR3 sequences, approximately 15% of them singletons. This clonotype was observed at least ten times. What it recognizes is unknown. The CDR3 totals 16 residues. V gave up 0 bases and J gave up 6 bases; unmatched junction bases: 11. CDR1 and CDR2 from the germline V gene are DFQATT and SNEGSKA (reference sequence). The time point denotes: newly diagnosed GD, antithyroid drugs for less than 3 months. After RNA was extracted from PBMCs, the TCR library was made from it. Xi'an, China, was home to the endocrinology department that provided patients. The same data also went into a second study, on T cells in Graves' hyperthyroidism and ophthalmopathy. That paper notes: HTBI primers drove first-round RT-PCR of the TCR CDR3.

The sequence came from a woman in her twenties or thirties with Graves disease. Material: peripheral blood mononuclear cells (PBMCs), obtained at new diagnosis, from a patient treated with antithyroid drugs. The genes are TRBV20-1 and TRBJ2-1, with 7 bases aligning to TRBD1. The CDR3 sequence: CSARDWIGAGGNEQFF. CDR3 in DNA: TGCAGTGCTAGAGATTGGATCGGAGCAGGGGGCAATGAGCAGTTCTTC.